This T cell receptor beta chain was obtained from a study of blood T cell repertoires in COVID-19. About the research overall: The United States, Italy and Spain were the sources of the acute and convalescent COVID-19 samples. From T cells, B-cell-depleted T cells, or PBMCs came the material, which was cDNA or gDNA.

The repertoire was sequenced with immunoSEQ multiplex PCR; TCRdb's copy has only in-frame clones and lacks some. The profile shows roughly 100,000 clones, almost 85% of them singletons. The clonotype was recovered from a man in his sixties or seventies with acute or convalescent COVID-19. Sequenced material: peripheral blood.

CDR3 region: CSVRSGTSTEQYF. As DNA, the CDR3 is TGCAGCGTAAGGTCAGGGACTTCTACGGAGCAGTACTTC. The V gene is TRBV29-1, the J gene TRBJ2-7; D might be TRBD2 (6 bases). The CDR3 contains 13 residues. The V end was cut by 6 bases, the J end by 7 bases, with 19 bases between. The germline gives CDR1 SQVTM, CDR2 ANQGSEA.